This TCR beta chain stems from a study of cytomegalovirus exposure and HLA in healthy donors. Notes on the study in general: Generally TCR sequences proved uncommon, though certain public TCRs appeared in numerous donors.

Remarks on this clone: The antigen is unknown.

Assay: immunoSEQ multiplex PCR; the TCRdb copy retains only in-frame clones and omits some. Of over 150,000 clones listed, 86% are singletons. Germline lookup yields CDR1 SGHRS and CDR2 YFSETQ. The ends lost 0 bases at V and 2 bases at J; junction bases unmatched: 4. The CDR3 sequence is 16 residues long. This sequence was found in a man aged 18 to 30 in good health and CMV-seropositive. Sequenced material: PBMCs. The chain recombines TRBV5-1 with TRBJ2-1; 8 bases map to TRBD2. Here the CDR3 DNA reads TGCGCCAGCAGCTTGGCTGGTAGCGGGACCTACAATGAGCAGTTCTTC. It translates to CASSLAGSGTYNEQFF.